A single T cell receptor (beta chain) is shown here with its context. The data are from a study of blood T cell repertoires in COVID-19. In the original processing: Reference gene primers were amplified, and this amplification served to estimate nucleated cell counts. Assay used: immunoSEQ multiplex PCR; TCRdb lists only in-frame clones, some missing. From that table come the V and J calls and clone size; the DNA was used to work out D and trimming. The data show 250,000 or so clones, with 70% to 90% seen just once and around 2% held by the top ten. V trimming: 3 bases; J trimming: 6 bases; junction bases outside the gene matches: 5. The CDR3 is 13 amino acids. In germline, CDR1 is SGHNT, CDR2 YYREEE (reference sequence). All enrollees were roughly 18 to 89 years old and from about 25 US areas. Two negative PCRs, clearance, or symptom resolution had been documented for recovered Cohort 3 donors.

The chain carries TRBV5-4 and TRBJ1-2; 7 nucleotides match TRBD1. The receptor comes from a woman between 50 and 59 years old who had recovered from COVID-19. The sample taken for sequencing was PBMCs or T cells enriched from blood (not recorded which). The CDR3 bases are TGTGCCAGCAGCTCGACAGGGTGGGATGGCTACACCTTC. Translation gives CASSSTGWDGYTF.